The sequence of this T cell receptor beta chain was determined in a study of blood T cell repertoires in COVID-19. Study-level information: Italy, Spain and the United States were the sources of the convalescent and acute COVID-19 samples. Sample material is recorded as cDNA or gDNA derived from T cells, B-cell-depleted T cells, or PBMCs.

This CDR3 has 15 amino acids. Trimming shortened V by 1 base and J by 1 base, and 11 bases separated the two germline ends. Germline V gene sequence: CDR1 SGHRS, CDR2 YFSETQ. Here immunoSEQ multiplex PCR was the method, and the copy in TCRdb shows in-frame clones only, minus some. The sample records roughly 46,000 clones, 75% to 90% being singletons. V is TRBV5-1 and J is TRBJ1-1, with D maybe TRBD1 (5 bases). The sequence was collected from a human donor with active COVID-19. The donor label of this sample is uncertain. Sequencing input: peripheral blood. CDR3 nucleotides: TGCGCCAGCAGCTTGTCGACAGCCAAGAACACTGAAGCTTTCTTT. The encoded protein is CASSLSTAKNTEAFF.